The 17 T cell receptor beta chains given below trace back to one sample, sequenced in a study of T cells after yellow fever vaccination. Using its own MiXCR run on the 5' RACE reads, TCRdb lists one record per CDR3 protein. The sample holds approximately 150,000 distinct CDR3 sequences, 5.5% to 8% seen once. The sample was CD4+ T cells sorted from PBMCs, taken on the day of the first yellow fever vaccination. The receptors were sampled from a man younger than 35 who received the YFV17D yellow fever vaccine.

This clonotype was seen at least ten times. V usage is TRBV5-1 and J usage is TRBJ1-3; D is uncertain. CDR1 SGHRS and CDR2 YFSETQ come from the germline V gene. Trimming took off 4 bases at V and 4 bases at J, with 12 bases between the two ends. The CDR3 extends over 14 amino acids. CDR3 sequence reads: CASSLGGIGNTIYF. Written as DNA, the CDR3 is TGCGCCAGCAGCCTCGGAGGCATCGGAAACACCATATATTTT.

This clonotype has at least ten counts. This rearrangement joins TRBV7-8 to TRBJ2-1, with D unresolved. Deletions cut 1 base from V and 12 bases from J, with 13 bases between. Germline V gives CDR1 SGHVS, CDR2 FQNEAQ. The CDR3 contains 13 residues. CDR3 in amino acids: CASSLDRMARQFF. In DNA, the CDR3 is TGTGCCAGCAGCTTAGATCGAATGGCCCGGCAGTTCTTC.

This clonotype was detected a few times. The junction departs from the called germline gene at one end, perhaps through a read error. The chain is built from TRBV7-9 and TRBJ2-3; D gene uncertain. This CDR3 is 13 amino acids long. CDR1 is SEHNR and CDR2 is FQNEAQ in the germline V gene (reference sequence). The CDR3 region is CVSSPPTADTQYF. DNA for the CDR3: TGTGTCAGCAGCCCCCCTACCGCAGATACGCAGTATTTT.

The sample holds a few counts of this clonotype. Sequence at one end of the junction differs from germline and may be a read error. The chain couples TRBV7-7 to TRBJ2-5, with D perhaps matching TRBD1 or TRBD2 (6 bases each). The CDR3 runs to 14 residues. CDR1 and CDR2 from the germline V gene are SSHAT and FNYEAQ (reference sequence). The CDR3: CASSLVPGAETQYF. CDR3 coding DNA: TGTGCTAGCAGCTTAGTTCCGGGGGCAGAGACCCAGTACTTC.

In this sample, this clonotype turned up many times. The chain is built from TRBV24-1 and TRBJ2-5; possibly TRBD2 for D (5 bases). The V end was cut by 5 bases, the J end by 2 bases, with 8 bases between. Germline V CDR1 and CDR2: KGHDR, SFDVKD. The CDR3 loop spans 13 amino acids. CDR3 nucleotides: TGTGCCACCAGTGGCGGGTGGCAAGAGACCCAGTACTTC. Amino acid sequence: CATSGGWQETQYF.

This clonotype was observed at least ten times. The chain joins TRBV12-3 or TRBV12-4 to TRBJ1-6; 10 bases are a match to TRBD1. The CDR3 has 16 residues. Trimming took 0 bases from V and 7 from J; bases not matched to a gene: 3. The CDR3 reads CASSLATGGGNSPLHF. In DNA, the CDR3 is TGTGCCAGCAGTTTAGCGACAGGGGGCGGGAATTCACCCCTCCACTTT.

This clonotype was seen a few times. This sequence joins TRBV5-1 and TRBJ2-2; no clear D. Germline V gene sequence: CDR1 SGHRS, CDR2 YFSETQ. This CDR3 has 15 amino acids. V was shortened by 2 bases and J by 1 base, with 9 bases between the two germline ends. For the CDR3, the DNA is TGCGCCAGCAGCTTTGAGACCCAGAACACCGGGGAGCTGTTTTTT. Translated, it gives CASSFETQNTGELFF.

This clonotype has just a few counts. This sequence joins TRBV3-1 and TRBJ2-3, with D possibly matching TRBD2 (5 bases). The germline CDR1 and CDR2 sequences are LGHDT and YNNKEL (reference sequence). With 1 base removed from V and 7 bases from J, the gap between germline ends came to 15 bases. CDR3 size: 15 residues. CDR3: CASSQVSLSGNTQYF. In DNA form, the CDR3 reads TGTGCCAGCAGCCAAGTTAGTCTATCGGGAAATACGCAGTATTTT.

This clonotype was counted at least ten times. This chain links TRBV20-1 with TRBJ1-1; D is perhaps TRBD1 (5 bases). The germline V gene has CDR1 DFQATT and CDR2 SNEGSKA (reference sequence). The ends were cut back, 6 bases at V and 2 bases at J, with 10 bases in the middle. This CDR3 contains 12 residues. The CDR3 protein is CSAETVNTEAFF. The CDR3 DNA is TGCAGTGCGGAGACAGTCAACACTGAAGCTTTCTTT.

This clonotype was seen many times. The J gene is TRBJ2-7, the V gene TRBV20-1; 8 bases align to TRBD1. CDR3 length: 11 amino acids. Losses at the gene ends were 6 bases for V and 9 bases for J; bases not matched to a gene: 7. CDR1 and CDR2 (germline): DFQATT, SNEGSKA (reference sequence). This chain's CDR3 is CSAGQGLGQYV. The CDR3 nucleotides are TGCAGTGCCGGACAGGGCCTCGGGCAGTACGTC.

V is TRBV12-3 or TRBV12-4 and J is TRBJ2-2; D gene uncertain. The CDR3 consists of 14 residues. V was clipped by 2 bases and J by 6 bases, with 10 bases between them. In DNA, the CDR3 is TGTGCCAGCAGTTTATGGGGTCAGGCCGGGGAGCTGTTTTTT. Residues: CASSLWGQAGELFF.

This clonotype showed up many times. The genes are TRBV14 and TRBJ2-7, with D possibly being TRBD1 (6 bases). CDR1 is SGHDN, CDR2 FVKESK, per germline. V lost 3 bases, J lost 3 bases, and 12 bases lay in between. The CDR3 totals 14 residues. CDR3 region: CASSQSGAFYEQYV. CDR3 sequence (DNA): TGTGCCAGCAGCCAGTCAGGGGCATTCTACGAGCAGTACGTC.

This clonotype was counted ten times or more. The chain links TRBV5-1 to TRBJ2-7, with no clear D. Germline V lookup: CDR1 SGHRS, CDR2 YFSETQ. Trimming removed 4 bases from V and 4 bases from J, with 12 bases in between. The CDR3 has 13 residues. CDR3 protein: CASSLEVPYEQYF. CDR3 DNA: TGCGCCAGCAGCCTGGAAGTCCCTTACGAGCAGTACTTC.

This clonotype was seen at least ten times. This chain links TRBV20-1 with TRBJ1-2, with D maybe TRBD1 (5 bases). The CDR3 contains 12 residues. Germline lookup yields CDR1 DFQATT and CDR2 SNEGSKA (reference sequence). Trimming left V 0 bases short and J 7 bases short, with 9 bases between. CDR3 nucleotides: TGCAGTGCTAGAGATCGGGGGTTTGGCTACACCTTC. It specifies CSARDRGFGYTF.

This clonotype was observed at least ten times. The chain joins TRBV29-1 to TRBJ2-5, with 8 bases aligning to TRBD2. The CDR3 runs 14 residues. Germline CDR1 SQVTM, CDR2 ANQGSEA. V trimming: 4 bases; J trimming: 3 bases; junction bases outside the gene matches: 7. CDR3 region: CSVGPGGRKETQYF. CDR3 sequence (DNA): TGCAGCGTTGGGCCGGGGGGGAGGAAAGAGACCCAGTACTTC.

In this sample, this clonotype turned up a few times. The chain is built from TRBV28 and TRBJ1-5; D unclear. Germline CDR1 is MDHEN and CDR2 is SYDVKM. The CDR3 covers 19 residues. Trimming left V 3 bases short and J 2 bases short, with 23 bases between. The CDR3: CASSFLAVSKRGGNQPQHF. CDR3 coding DNA: TGTGCCAGCAGTTTCCTCGCCGTCTCAAAGCGGGGTGGCAATCAGCCCCAGCATTTT.

This clonotype was seen at least ten times. This sequence joins TRBV20-1 and TRBJ2-3, with 8 bases lining up with TRBD2. The CDR3 extends over 14 amino acids. V trimming: 7 bases; J trimming: 6 bases; junction bases outside the gene matches: 12. The germline gives CDR1 DFQATT, CDR2 SNEGSKA (reference sequence). The CDR3 is CSVIGGRGEDTQYF. The CDR3, as DNA: TGCAGTGTTATCGGAGGGCGGGGGGAGGATACGCAGTATTTT.